The source of this T cell receptor beta chain is a study of identifying expanded T cells in peripheral blood. Overall study findings and caveats: Across healthy donors, higher total template counts meant significantly greater roughly two-week count variance.

During the collection period, no donor immune events like infections were recorded. Comments on this clone: What it binds is unknown.

The CDR3 consists of 13 residues. V lost 8 bases and J 1 base, leaving 14 bases between the germline ends. Germline loops: CDR1 GTSNPN, CDR2 SVGIG (reference sequence). Libraries were prepared by immunoSEQ multiplex PCR; TCRdb keeps only in-frame clonotypes and omits some of them. The data contain around 99,000 clones, 88% of them singletons. This TCR derives from a person aged 18 to 75 in good health. The rearrangement joins TRBV30 to TRBJ1-1; D may be TRBD1 (5 bases). Sequences were obtained from blood. The DNA for the CDR3 is TGTGCCGGCTCCAGGGCCTCGAACACTGAAGCTTTCTTT. It encodes CAGSRASNTEAFF. Based on the CDR3 plus reference TRBV30 and TRBJ1-1, the full variable domain is SQTIHQWPATLVQPVGSPLSLECTVEGTSNPNLYWYRQAAGRGLQLLFYSVGIGQISSEVPQNLSASRPQDRQFILSSKKLLLSDSGFYLCAGSRASNTEAFFGQGTRLTVV.